A selection of T cell receptor beta chains follows, all from one sample in a study of Tregs in tolerant kidney transplant recipients. The data were produced by immunoSEQ multiplex PCR, yet TCRdb's version contains in-frame clones alone and is incomplete. The table records 200,000 to 300,000 clones, 80% to 85% of them present only once. The sample taken for sequencing was CD4+ T cells from blood. Receptors originate from a human donor in good health. The CDR3 runs from the conserved cysteine through the conserved F or W. D genes are given only for firm matches. A row's size may be missing; if present it is once, few, many or a size class.

V gene: TRBV6-5
J gene: TRBJ2-3
clone size: once
D gene: TRBD2
CDR3 protein: CASGSGGSTDTQYF
CDR3 DNA: TGTGCCAGCGGGTCGGGGGGTAGCACAGATACGCAGTATTTT

V gene: TRBV6-5
J gene: TRBJ1-1
clone size: .
D gene: TRBD1
CDR3 protein: CASSYSRTGGGGGAFF
CDR3 DNA: TGTGCCAGCAGTTACTCCAGGACAGGGGGCGGTGGTGGGGCTTTCTTT

V gene: TRBV5-1
J gene: TRBJ1-4
clone size: once
D gene: .
CDR3 protein: CASTVEGKTNEKLFF
CDR3 DNA: TGCGCCAGCACCGTTGAGGGGAAGACTAATGAAAAACTGTTTTTT

V gene: TRBV5-1
J gene: TRBJ1-4
clone size: .
D gene: .
CDR3 protein: CASSSGPSREKLFF
CDR3 DNA: TGCGCCAGCAGCTCCGGACCCAGTAGGGAAAAACTGTTTTTT

V gene: TRBV18
J gene: TRBJ1-2
clone size: .
D gene: TRBD1
CDR3 protein: CASSPGQGIAGYTF
CDR3 DNA: TGTGCCAGCTCCCCGGGACAGGGGATTGCTGGCTACACCTTC

V gene: TRBV7-8
J gene: TRBJ2-3
clone size: .
D gene: .
CDR3 protein: CASSFRGASADTQYF
CDR3 DNA: TGTGCCAGCAGCTTCAGGGGTGCTTCGGCAGATACGCAGTATTTT

V gene: TRBV11-3
J gene: TRBJ2-5
clone size: .
D gene: .
CDR3 protein: CASSLLGAGEETQYF
CDR3 DNA: TGTGCCAGCAGCTTATTGGGAGCCGGGGAGGAGACCCAGTACTTC

V gene: TRBV6-1
J gene: TRBJ1-2
clone size: .
D gene: .
CDR3 protein: CASRYQGEGYTF
CDR3 DNA: TGTGCCAGCAGGTACCAGGGTGAGGGCTACACCTTC

V gene: TRBV6-5
J gene: TRBJ1-3
clone size: .
D gene: TRBD1
CDR3 protein: CASSYSGRGPGNTIYF
CDR3 DNA: TGTGCCAGCAGTTACAGTGGCAGGGGGCCAGGAAACACCATATATTTT

V gene: TRBV5-1
J gene: TRBJ2-3
clone size: once
D gene: .
CDR3 protein: CASSLTTDTQYF
CDR3 DNA: TGCGCCAGCAGCTTAACGACAGATACGCAGTATTTT

V gene: TRBV5-6
J gene: TRBJ1-1
clone size: .
D gene: .
CDR3 protein: CASSLALWGNTEAFF
CDR3 DNA: TGTGCCAGCAGCTTGGCCCTCTGGGGAAACACTGAAGCTTTCTTT

V gene: TRBV6-5
J gene: TRBJ2-1
clone size: .
D gene: .
CDR3 protein: CASSPDRGGGNEQFF
CDR3 DNA: TGTGCCAGCAGCCCTGACCGCGGTGGAGGCAATGAGCAGTTCTTC

V gene: TRBV15
J gene: TRBJ2-2
clone size: .
D gene: .
CDR3 protein: CATSRDGRGTGELFF
CDR3 DNA: TGTGCCACCAGCAGAGATGGGAGGGGGACCGGGGAGCTGTTTTTT

V gene: TRBV5-1
J gene: TRBJ2-7
clone size: .
D gene: .
CDR3 protein: CASSLTGTTHYEQYF
CDR3 DNA: TGCGCCAGCAGCTTGACCGGGACAACCCACTACGAGCAGTACTTC

V gene: TRBV7-9
J gene: TRBJ2-1
clone size: .
D gene: .
CDR3 protein: CASSSFPALSGQYNEQFF
CDR3 DNA: TGTGCCAGCAGCTCCTTTCCCGCTCTATCCGGGCAGTACAATGAGCAGTTCTTC

V gene: TRBV4-2
J gene: TRBJ2-3
clone size: .
D gene: .
CDR3 protein: CASSLGLRGRDTQYF
CDR3 DNA: TGTGCCAGCAGCCTGGGACTCCGGGGCCGAGATACGCAGTATTTT

V gene: TRBV5-1
J gene: TRBJ1-2
clone size: .
D gene: .
CDR3 protein: CASSQTEANYGYTF
CDR3 DNA: TGCGCCAGCAGCCAGACGGAAGCTAACTATGGCTACACCTTC

V gene: TRBV18
J gene: TRBJ2-7
clone size: .
D gene: TRBD1
CDR3 protein: CASSPGQGARYEQYF
CDR3 DNA: TGTGCCAGCTCACCAGGACAGGGGGCGCGGTACGAGCAGTACTTC

V gene: TRBV30
J gene: TRBJ1-1
clone size: .
D gene: .
CDR3 protein: CASEQGRTEAFF
CDR3 DNA: TGTGCCTCCGAACAGGGCCGCACTGAAGCTTTCTTT

V gene: TRBV21-1
J gene: TRBJ1-1
clone size: .
D gene: .
CDR3 protein: CASSKSIGVNTEAFF
CDR3 DNA: TGTGCCAGCAGCAAATCTATAGGCGTGAACACTGAAGCTTTCTTT

V gene: TRBV13
J gene: TRBJ2-7
clone size: .
D gene: TRBD1
CDR3 protein: CASSLVPGQGAGEQYF
CDR3 DNA: TGTGCCAGCAGCTTAGTCCCGGGACAGGGGGCAGGAGAGCAGTACTTC

V gene: TRBV30
J gene: TRBJ2-3
clone size: .
D gene: TRBD2
CDR3 protein: CAWSLAGALRDTQYF
CDR3 DNA: TGTGCCTGGAGCCTAGCGGGGGCCCTCCGGGATACGCAGTATTTT

V gene: TRBV4-1
J gene: TRBJ1-2
clone size: .
D gene: TRBD1
CDR3 protein: CASSRGTENYGYTF
CDR3 DNA: TGCGCCAGCAGCCGCGGGACAGAGAATTATGGCTACACCTTC

V gene: TRBV18
J gene: TRBJ2-1
clone size: .
D gene: .
CDR3 protein: CASSPRLNNEQFF
CDR3 DNA: TGTGCCAGCTCACCCCGCCTAAACAATGAGCAGTTCTTC

V gene: TRBV15
J gene: TRBJ1-4
clone size: .
D gene: TRBD1
CDR3 protein: CATSRGQGGEKLFF
CDR3 DNA: TGTGCCACCAGCAGGGGGCAGGGGGGTGAAAAACTGTTTTTT

V gene: TRBV18
J gene: TRBJ2-3
clone size: .
D gene: .
CDR3 protein: CASSPRPAGTDTQYF
CDR3 DNA: TGTGCCAGCTCACCACGGCCCGCTGGCACAGATACGCAGTATTTT

V gene: TRBV7-9
J gene: TRBJ1-1
clone size: few
D gene: .
CDR3 protein: CASSLAGNTEAFF
CDR3 DNA: TGTGCCAGCAGCTTAGCGGGGAACACTGAAGCTTTCTTT

V gene: TRBV4-1
J gene: TRBJ2-1
clone size: .
D gene: .
CDR3 protein: CASSQEALVVRKFF
CDR3 DNA: TGCGCCAGCAGCCAAGAGGCTCTAGTAGTGCGTAAGTTCTTC

V gene: TRBV28
J gene: TRBJ2-3
clone size: .
D gene: TRBD1
CDR3 protein: CASSLLGQGITDTQYF
CDR3 DNA: TGTGCCAGCAGTTTATTGGGACAGGGGATCACAGATACGCAGTATTTT

V gene: TRBV2
J gene: TRBJ1-6
clone size: .
D gene: .
CDR3 protein: CASSQRGRYNSPLHF
CDR3 DNA: TGTGCCAGCAGTCAAAGGGGACGGTATAATTCACCCCTCCACTTT

V gene: TRBV6-6
J gene: TRBJ2-3
clone size: .
D gene: TRBD1
CDR3 protein: CASIQGGQGGSDTQYF
CDR3 DNA: TGTGCCAGCATCCAAGGGGGACAGGGGGGGTCAGATACGCAGTATTTT

V gene: TRBV6-1
J gene: TRBJ1-6
clone size: .
D gene: TRBD1
CDR3 protein: CASSPDRANSPLHF
CDR3 DNA: TGTGCCAGCAGTCCCGACAGGGCAAATTCACCCCTCCACTTT

V gene: TRBV19
J gene: TRBJ2-2
clone size: .
D gene: TRBD2
CDR3 protein: CASSTSGRDVYMMGTGELFF
CDR3 DNA: TGTGCCAGTAGTACGAGCGGGAGGGATGTTTATATGATGGGCACCGGGGAGCTGTTTTTT

V gene: TRBV5-4
J gene: TRBJ2-1
clone size: .
D gene: TRBD1
CDR3 protein: CASRTDRANNEQFF
CDR3 DNA: TGTGCCAGCAGGACTGACAGGGCCAACAATGAGCAGTTCTTC

V gene: TRBV19
J gene: TRBJ1-3
clone size: few
D gene: .
CDR3 protein: CAGRMGNTIYF
CDR3 DNA: TGTGCCGGCAGGATGGGAAACACCATATATTTT

V gene: TRBV7-2
J gene: TRBJ1-2
clone size: .
D gene: .
CDR3 protein: CASSDNYGYTF
CDR3 DNA: TGTGCCAGCAGCGACAACTATGGCTACACCTTC

V gene: TRBV19
J gene: TRBJ2-3
clone size: .
D gene: .
CDR3 protein: CASSTLGTAGTDTQYF
CDR3 DNA: TGTGCCAGTAGTACCCTTGGGACTGCCGGCACAGATACGCAGTATTTT

V gene: TRBV2
J gene: TRBJ2-1
clone size: .
D gene: .
CDR3 protein: CASSVNSHNEQFF
CDR3 DNA: TGTGCCAGCAGTGTGAACAGTCACAATGAGCAGTTCTTC

V gene: TRBV5-1
J gene: TRBJ2-5
clone size: .
D gene: TRBD2
CDR3 protein: CASSPGELAGEAQYF
CDR3 DNA: TGCGCCAGCAGCCCGGGGGAGCTAGCGGGAGAGGCCCAGTACTTC

V gene: TRBV27
J gene: TRBJ2-2
clone size: few
D gene: .
CDR3 protein: CASSSGDQTELFF
CDR3 DNA: TGTGCCAGCAGTTCGGGCGATCAGACGGAGCTGTTTTTT

V gene: TRBV25-1
J gene: TRBJ2-1
clone size: .
D gene: TRBD2
CDR3 protein: CASSEASGRPGHNEQFF
CDR3 DNA: TGTGCCAGCAGTGAGGCTAGCGGGAGGCCGGGCCACAATGAGCAGTTCTTC

V gene: TRBV10-3
J gene: TRBJ1-5
clone size: .
D gene: .
CDR3 protein: CAISDSNQPQHF
CDR3 DNA: TGTGCCATCAGTGATTCGAATCAGCCCCAGCATTTT

V gene: TRBV29-1
J gene: TRBJ2-7
clone size: once
D gene: TRBD1
CDR3 protein: CSVGLNMGQGKYEQYF
CDR3 DNA: TGCAGCGTTGGGTTAAATATGGGACAGGGGAAATACGAGCAGTACTTC

V gene: TRBV29-1
J gene: TRBJ2-3
clone size: once
D gene: .
CDR3 protein: CSVEDRSRRADTQYF
CDR3 DNA: TGCAGCGTTGAAGATCGGAGTAGGCGGGCAGATACGCAGTATTTT

V gene: TRBV7-9
J gene: TRBJ2-7
clone size: .
D gene: .
CDR3 protein: CASSPQGVYEQYF
CDR3 DNA: TGTGCCAGCAGCCCCCAAGGGGTCTACGAGCAGTACTTC

V gene: TRBV25-1
J gene: TRBJ2-5
clone size: .
D gene: .
CDR3 protein: CASSEFRQQETQYF
CDR3 DNA: TGTGCCAGCAGTGAATTCCGACAGCAAGAGACCCAGTACTTC

V gene: TRBV5-1
J gene: TRBJ1-1
clone size: .
D gene: .
CDR3 protein: CASSLAGIRPNTEAFF
CDR3 DNA: TGCGCCAGCAGCTTGGCCGGTATCCGTCCGAACACTGAAGCTTTCTTT

V gene: TRBV2
J gene: TRBJ1-5
clone size: .
D gene: .
CDR3 protein: CASSDRAVLDRQPQHF
CDR3 DNA: TGTGCCAGCAGTGACAGGGCCGTATTAGATCGGCAGCCCCAGCATTTT

V gene: TRBV7-9
J gene: TRBJ1-2
clone size: once
D gene: .
CDR3 protein: CASSSPGYGYTF
CDR3 DNA: TGTGCCAGCAGCTCCCCGGGCTATGGCTACACCTTC

V gene: TRBV9
J gene: TRBJ2-6
clone size: .
D gene: .
CDR3 protein: CASSEGSHSGANVLTF
CDR3 DNA: TGTGCCAGCAGCGAGGGAAGTCACTCTGGGGCCAACGTCCTGACTTTC

V gene: TRBV5-6
J gene: TRBJ2-7
clone size: .
D gene: TRBD2
CDR3 protein: CASRTSGRAHEQYF
CDR3 DNA: TGTGCCAGCAGGACTAGCGGGAGGGCCCACGAGCAGTACTTC

V gene: TRBV10-2
J gene: TRBJ2-7
clone size: .
D gene: .
CDR3 protein: CATRDSAAYEQYF
CDR3 DNA: TGCGCCACCAGGGACTCTGCGGCCTACGAGCAGTACTTC

V gene: TRBV19
J gene: TRBJ2-7
clone size: .
D gene: .
CDR3 protein: CASSGGTVTYEQYF
CDR3 DNA: TGTGCCAGTAGTGGGGGGACGGTGACCTACGAGCAGTACTTC

V gene: TRBV10-1
J gene: TRBJ1-5
clone size: .
D gene: .
CDR3 protein: CASSEQPNQPQHF
CDR3 DNA: TGCGCCAGCAGTGAGCAACCCAATCAGCCCCAGCATTTT

V gene: TRBV4-1
J gene: TRBJ1-5
clone size: .
D gene: .
CDR3 protein: CASSRPTDQPQHF
CDR3 DNA: TGCGCCAGCAGCCGACCGACAGATCAGCCCCAGCATTTT

V gene: TRBV18
J gene: TRBJ1-5
clone size: .
D gene: TRBD1
CDR3 protein: CASSPTQGGGQPQHF
CDR3 DNA: TGTGCCAGCTCCCCCACGCAAGGGGGCGGGCAGCCCCAGCATTTT

V gene: TRBV5-6
J gene: TRBJ1-2
clone size: .
D gene: .
CDR3 protein: CASSLVTVIYGYTF
CDR3 DNA: TGTGCCAGCAGCTTGGTGACCGTTATCTATGGCTACACCTTC

V gene: TRBV6-1
J gene: TRBJ1-2
clone size: .
D gene: .
CDR3 protein: CASKLGTLDGYTF
CDR3 DNA: TGTGCCAGCAAATTGGGGACCCTGGACGGCTACACCTTC

V gene: TRBV11-3
J gene: TRBJ2-5
clone size: .
D gene: TRBD2
CDR3 protein: CASSDPRTSGGAETQYF
CDR3 DNA: TGTGCCAGCAGCGACCCCCGGACTAGCGGGGGGGCGGAGACCCAGTACTTC

V gene: TRBV5-4
J gene: TRBJ1-2
clone size: .
D gene: TRBD1
CDR3 protein: CASRQDRNYGYTF
CDR3 DNA: TGTGCCAGCCGCCAGGACAGGAACTATGGCTACACCTTC